These T cell receptor beta chains were read from a single sample in a study of shared clonotypes between healthy human individuals. The table came from immunoSEQ multiplex PCR; TCRdb's copy has only in-frame clones and leaves some out. In the table there are about 820,000 clones, around 93% of which are singletons. Input material: naive CD8+ T cells sorted from blood. These receptors were obtained from a man aged 25 to 40 in good health. The CDR3 runs from the conserved cysteine through the conserved F or W.

v_call	j_call	cdr3_aa
TRBV29-1	TRBJ2-1	CSVPGWGGDEQFF
TRBV28	TRBJ2-1	CASSSGEGYNEQFF
TRBV27	TRBJ2-1	CASRPGTYSYNEQFF
TRBV9	TRBJ1-5	CASSAAGGTYQPQHF
TRBV13	TRBJ2-5	CASSLAGGRGQETQYF
TRBV7-9	TRBJ2-7	CASSQLQGLYEQYF
TRBV11-2	TRBJ1-5	CASSLGPEGGNQPQHF
TRBV2	TRBJ2-5	CASQSWRGDQETQYF
TRBV2	TRBJ1-2	CATTSNYGYTF
TRBV7-6	TRBJ2-7	CASSLSRRESSYEQYF
TRBV11-3	TRBJ2-1	CASSRLGSPAGAPYNEQFF
TRBV9	TRBJ2-7	CASSPYEQYF
TRBV7-3	TRBJ2-3	CASSGTGLSTDTQYF
TRBV11-2	TRBJ2-7	CASSFRGQGVNWQYF
TRBV27	TRBJ2-1	CASSLRDPRNYYNEQFF
TRBV2	TRBJ2-7	CASARSDLEPGEGNEQYF
TRBV5-1	TRBJ1-2	CASSSTDRGPTDGYTF
TRBV7-9	TRBJ2-1	CASSIGPNEQFF
TRBV19	TRBJ2-1	CASSRDWYNEQFF
TRBV5-6	TRBJ1-3	CASSLGRAGNTIYF
TRBV11-2	TRBJ2-7	CASSLTGRSKSSSYEQYF
TRBV15	TRBJ2-1	CATSSLGSGSGYEQFF
TRBV25-1	TRBJ2-1	CASSAFSSYNEQFF
TRBV27	TRBJ2-5	CASSDTSGRAGETQYF
TRBV30	TRBJ2-1	CAWSVVAYNEQFF
TRBV27	TRBJ2-3	CASSFGMTSGTDTQYF
TRBV4-2	TRBJ2-1	CASSQADNEQFF
TRBV14	TRBJ2-7	CASSQRGTHLEQYF